Following are 2 T cell receptor beta chains from one sample sequenced in a study of T cell changes during pregnancy in multiple sclerosis. Measured with immunoSEQ multiplex PCR; TCRdb has only the in-frame clones, and not every one. The sample lists roughly 40,000 clones; approximately 91% were seen once. Sequencing used CD4+ T cells from peripheral blood mononuclear cells, obtained in the first trimester of pregnancy. These receptor sequences come from a female donor with multiple sclerosis, enrolled in a pregnancy study.

V and J are TRBV5-1 and TRBJ2-3; perhaps TRBD2 as D (8 bases). Germline values: CDR1 SGHRS, CDR2 YFSETQ. The ends were cut back, 5 bases at V and 1 base at J, with 20 bases in the middle. This CDR3 is 17 amino acids long. This chain's CDR3 is CASRGLAGQTRTDTQYF. The CDR3 coding sequence is TGCGCCAGCAGGGGGTTAGCGGGACAGACTCGCACAGATACGCAGTATTTT.

This clone was found once. The chain joins TRBV27 to TRBJ2-1; 8 bases match TRBD2. After removal of 7 bases from V and 4 bases from J, the junction contained 6 bases not matched to a gene. Germline CDR1 and CDR2: MNHEY and SMNVEV (reference sequence). The CDR3 covers 14 residues. This chain's CDR3 is CASTRGGVYNEQFF. The DNA of the CDR3 is TGTGCCAGCACCCGGGGGGGAGTATACAATGAGCAGTTCTTC.